These 21 T cell receptor beta chains came from one sample sequenced in a study of response to subunit inactivated influenza vaccine. TCRdb reanalysed the RT-PCR reads using MiXCR and keeps one entry per CDR3 protein. The data show just over 300,000 distinct CDR3 sequences, 21% seen once. The sequenced sample was PBMCs from blood, obtained approximately 20 months after vaccination. The receptors shown here come from a man aged 50-75 years who received an inactivated influenza vaccine.

This clonotype was picked up a small number of times. DNA of the CDR3: TGCGCCAGCAGCTTGGCCTTGATGGGACAGAACACTGAAGCTTTCTTT. Encoded protein: CASSLALMGQNTEAFF. The V and J genes are TRBV5-1 and TRBJ1-1; TRBD1 might be the D (6 bases). The CDR3 has 16 amino acids. V lost 0 bases, J lost 1 base, and 13 bases lay in between. CDR1 SGHRS and CDR2 YFSETQ come from the germline V gene. The full variable domain, completed using reference TRBV5-1 and TRBJ1-1, is KAGVTQTPRYLIKTRGQQVTLSCSPISGHRSVSWYQQTPGQGLQFLFEYFSETQRNKGNFPGRFSGRQFSNSRSEMNVSTLELGDSALYLCASSLALMGQNTEAFFGQGTRLTVV.

This clonotype appeared a few times. The genes are TRBV20-1 and TRBJ1-5; no clear D gene. The CDR3 runs 14 residues. CDR1 is DFQATT, CDR2 SNEGSKA, per germline (reference sequence). V lost 3 bases and J lost 3, with 12 bases in between. The CDR3 sequence is CSARGRSDNQPQHF. The CDR3 region has the DNA TGCAGTGCTAGGGGCAGGAGTGACAATCAGCCCCAGCATTTT.

The chain carries TRBV18 and TRBJ2-6; no clear D. Germline CDR1 and CDR2: KGHSH and LQKENI. V lost 6 bases to trimming and J lost 4 bases, with 13 bases between them. The CDR3 runs 15 residues. CDR3 region: CASSYGNAGANVLTF. DNA of the CDR3: TGTGCCAGCTCGTACGGTAATGCGGGGGCCAACGTCCTGACTTTC.

This clonotype has more than one count but fewer than ten. CDR3 loop: CASSLAGEGETQYF. The CDR3 region has the DNA TGTGCCAGCAGTTTAGCAGGCGAAGGGGAGACCCAGTACTTC. The chain is built from TRBV12-3 or TRBV12-4 and TRBJ2-5; D unresolved. Trimming cost V 0 bases and J 5 bases, with 10 bases left between them. The CDR3 consists of 14 residues.

The V and J genes are TRBV6-2 or TRBV6-3 and TRBJ2-5; unclear D gene. V dropped 3 bases and J dropped 4 bases, with 9 bases sitting between them. Germline-derived CDR1 and CDR2 are MNHEY and SVGEGT. This CDR3 is 13 amino acids long. The CDR3 region is CASSYFIPETQYF. DNA for the CDR3: TGTGCCAGCAGTTATTTTATCCCAGAGACCCAGTACTTC.

The J gene is TRBJ1-5, the V gene TRBV10-3; 8 nucleotides agree with TRBD1. CDR3 length: 14 residues. V shed 7 bases, J shed 9 bases, and the junction held 11 bases outside the gene matches. CDR1 and CDR2 (germline): ENHRY, SYGVKD. The CDR3 region is CAIKGGTGRGPQHF. The CDR3 DNA reads TGTGCCATCAAGGGAGGGACAGGCAGGGGGCCCCAGCATTTT.

This clonotype was seen ten or more times. This sequence joins TRBV6-2 or TRBV6-3 and TRBJ2-1; 9 nucleotides match TRBD2. Germline trimming cut 7 bases from V and 9 bases from J; bases unmatched to any gene: 10. Germline V CDR1 and CDR2: MNHEY, SVGEGT. There are 14 residues in the CDR3. CDR3 amino acids: CASTPVAGVSEQFF. CDR3 coding DNA: TGTGCCAGCACCCCAGTAGCGGGAGTTTCTGAGCAGTTCTTC.

The rearrangement uses TRBV7-2 and TRBJ1-3, with TRBD1 matching 9 bases. J lost 3 bases, V lost 5 bases, and 5 bases had no gene match. The CDR3 sequence is 15 residues long. Germline V gene data show CDR1 as SGHTA and CDR2 as FQGNSA. The CDR3, as DNA: TGTGCCAGCAGCCACACAGGGGGCAGTGGAAACACCATATATTTT. This encodes CASSHTGGSGNTIYF.

This clonotype has only a few counts. This CDR3 is CASALGGSSGNTIYF. CDR3 bases: TGTGCCAGCGCTCTAGGGGGGAGCTCTGGAAACACCATATATTTT. The chain joins TRBV6-1 to TRBJ1-3; possibly TRBD1 for D (6 bases). Germline CDR1 is MNHNS and CDR2 is SASEGT. This CDR3 comprises 15 residues. V was pared by 8 bases and J by 0 bases, with 14 bases between.

The V gene is TRBV12-3 or TRBV12-4, the J gene TRBJ2-7, with D unclear. The CDR3 covers 14 residues. With 5 bases removed from V and 5 bases from J, the gap between germline ends came to 16 bases. This CDR3 reads CASSPRTVGNEQYF. The CDR3 region has the DNA TGTGCCAGCAGTCCACGGACCGTGGGGAACGAGCAGTACTTC.

This clonotype was observed at least ten times. This chain links TRBV6-5 with TRBJ1-1; D perhaps matches TRBD1 (6 bases). The V and J ends lost 4 bases and 2 bases respectively, with 11 bases between them. CDR3 length equals 14 residues. Germline V CDR1 and CDR2: MNHEY, SVGAGI. CDR3 region: CASSSGQTNTEAFF. CDR3 sequence (DNA): TGTGCCAGCAGTTCAGGACAGACAAACACTGAAGCTTTCTTT.

This clonotype was seen only a few times. The rearrangement joins TRBV29-1 to TRBJ2-1; D is ambiguous. This CDR3 region has 10 residues. Between the trimmed V and J ends, which lost 3 bases and 6 bases, there was a span of 3 bases. The germline V gene has CDR1 SQVTM and CDR2 ANQGSEA. CDR3 coding DNA: TGCAGCGTTGACGGCAATGAGCAGTTCTTC. This encodes CSVDGNEQFF.

The chain employs TRBV28 and TRBJ2-3, with 9 nucleotides matching TRBD2. CDR1 is MDHEN and CDR2 is SYDVKM in the germline V gene. Trimming took 6 bases from V and 8 from J; bases not matched to a gene: 15. The CDR3 consists of 16 residues. The CDR3 is CASRPPGLATRGTQYF. CDR3 nucleotides: TGTGCCAGCAGGCCCCCGGGACTAGCTACGCGGGGTACGCAGTATTTT. The complete variable domain, with remaining parts taken from reference TRBV28 and TRBJ2-3, reads DVKVTQSSRYLVKRTGEKVFLECVQDMDHENMFWYRQDPGLGLRLIYFSYDVKMKEKGDIPEGYSVSREKKERFSLILESASTNQTSMYLCASRPPGLATRGTQYFGPGTRLTVL.

The table lists this clonotype with many counts. This chain uses TRBV12-3 or TRBV12-4 with TRBJ1-2; D not certain. Trimming cost V 5 bases and J 4 bases, with 8 bases left between them. The CDR3 is 12 amino acids. For the CDR3, the DNA is TGTGCCAGCAGTCCGTTGGGCTATGGCTACACCTTC. Protein: CASSPLGYGYTF.

This clonotype was recorded a few times. V and J are TRBV4-3 and TRBJ1-1, with a weak D call TRBD1 (6 bases). Deletions cut 0 bases from V and 4 bases from J, with 12 bases between. Germline CDR1 is LGHNA and CDR2 is YSLEER. This CDR3 has 15 residues. The CDR3 nucleotides read TGCGCCAGCAGCCAAGAACAGGGTTTGGGCACTGAAGCTTTCTTT. This translates into CASSQEQGLGTEAFF.

This clonotype was counted only a few times. The rearrangement joins TRBV7-2 to TRBJ2-5; D is possibly TRBD1 (6 bases). V was clipped by 2 bases and J by 3 bases, with 19 bases between them. The germline V gene encodes CDR1 SGHTA and CDR2 FQGNSA. This CDR3 is 17 amino acids long. Written as DNA, the CDR3 is TGTGCCAGCAGCTTATCTCGCACCGGGACAACCAAAGAGACCCAGTACTTC. It yields the protein CASSLSRTGTTKETQYF.

The sample holds one count of this clonotype. The rearrangement uses TRBV7-6 and TRBJ2-1, with 10 bases identical to TRBD2. Germline loops: CDR1 SGHVS, CDR2 FNYEAQ. The ends lost 4 bases at V and 8 bases at J; junction bases unmatched: 11. This CDR3 has 16 amino acids. CDR3 loop: CASSSFPSGSTDEQFF. Written as DNA, the CDR3 is TGTGCCAGCAGCTCCTTCCCTAGCGGGAGTACGGATGAGCAGTTCTTC.

On this clonotype itself: It may be a read error: a sequence one base away is much more abundant. This rearrangement joins TRBV20-1 to TRBJ2-5; D is unresolved. Germline V gene data show CDR1 as DFQATT and CDR2 as SNEGSKA (reference sequence). Trimming left V 1 base short and J 2 bases short, with 11 bases between. This CDR3 is 14 amino acids long. Here the CDR3 DNA reads TGCAGTGCTAGAGGCTGGCGCTTACAAGAGACCCAGTACTTC. Protein sequence: CSARGWRLQETQYF.

This clonotype was seen repeatedly, ten times or more. CDR3 in DNA: TGCGCCAGCAGCTCGGGACGGTGGTATGGCTACACCTTC. It codes for CASSSGRWYGYTF. J is TRBJ1-2 and V is TRBV5-1; D is perhaps TRBD1 (5 bases). CDR1 SGHRS and CDR2 YFSETQ come from the germline V gene. Trimming cost V 3 bases and J 5 bases, with 11 bases left between them. This CDR3 region has 13 residues.

This clonotype has only a few counts. The chain employs TRBV24-1 and TRBJ2-1; 14 bases are a match to TRBD2. CDR1 and CDR2 (germline): KGHDR, SFDVKD. CDR3 length: 17 amino acids. The J segment lost 10 bases and the V segment lost 3 bases, leaving 10 bases of the junction unmatched. The CDR3 loop reads CATSDAPGTSGRREQFF. The CDR3 DNA reads TGTGCCACCAGTGATGCCCCCGGGACTAGCGGGAGACGGGAGCAGTTCTTC.

In this sample, this clonotype turned up a few times. The genes are TRBV7-2 and TRBJ2-7; 11 bases are a match to TRBD1. Germline lookup yields CDR1 SGHTA and CDR2 FQGNSA. V lost 3 bases and J lost 4; bases outside the gene matches: 5. This CDR3 comprises 15 residues. Written as DNA, the CDR3 is TGTGCCAGCAGCTTCCGGGACAGGGGGGGTTACGAGCAGTACTTC. This translates into CASSFRDRGGYEQYF.